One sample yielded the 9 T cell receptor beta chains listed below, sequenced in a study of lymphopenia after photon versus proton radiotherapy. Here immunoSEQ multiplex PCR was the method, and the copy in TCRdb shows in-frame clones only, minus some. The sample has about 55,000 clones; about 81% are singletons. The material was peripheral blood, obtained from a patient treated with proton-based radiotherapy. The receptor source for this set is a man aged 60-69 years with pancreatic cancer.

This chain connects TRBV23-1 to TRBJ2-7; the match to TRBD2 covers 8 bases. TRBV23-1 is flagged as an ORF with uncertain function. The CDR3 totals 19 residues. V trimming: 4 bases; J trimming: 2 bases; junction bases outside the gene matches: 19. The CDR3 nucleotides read TGCGCCAGCAGTCCCTCGAATAGCGGGATGGCCCTGCTCACCTACGAGCAGTACTTC. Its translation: CASSPSNSGMALLTYEQYF.

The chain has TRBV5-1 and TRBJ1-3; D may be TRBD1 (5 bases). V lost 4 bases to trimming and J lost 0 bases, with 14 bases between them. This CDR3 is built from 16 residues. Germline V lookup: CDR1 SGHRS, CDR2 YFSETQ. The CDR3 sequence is CASSLRGESSGNTIYF. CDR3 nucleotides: TGCGCCAGCAGCCTCCGGGGGGAGAGCTCTGGAAACACCATATATTTT.

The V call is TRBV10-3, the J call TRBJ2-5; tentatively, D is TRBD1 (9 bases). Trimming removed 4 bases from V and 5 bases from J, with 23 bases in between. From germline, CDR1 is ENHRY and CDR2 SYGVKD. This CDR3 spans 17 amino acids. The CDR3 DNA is TGTGCCATCAGTGGCGGGGGGACAGGGATTTTATCGGAGACCCAGTACTTC. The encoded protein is CAISGGGTGILSETQYF.

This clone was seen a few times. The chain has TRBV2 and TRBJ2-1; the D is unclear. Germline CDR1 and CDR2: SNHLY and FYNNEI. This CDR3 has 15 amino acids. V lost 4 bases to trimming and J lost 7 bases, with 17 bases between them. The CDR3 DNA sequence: TGTGCCAGCAGTGTCATTCCCGCTTGGATAAATGAGCAGTTCTTC. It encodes CASSVIPAWINEQFF.

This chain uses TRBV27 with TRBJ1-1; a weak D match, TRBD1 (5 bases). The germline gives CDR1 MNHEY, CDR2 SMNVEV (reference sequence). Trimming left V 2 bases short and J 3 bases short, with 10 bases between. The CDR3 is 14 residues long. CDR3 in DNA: TGTGCCAGCAGTTTAGCAGGGAGGGACACTGAAGCTTTCTTT. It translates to CASSLAGRDTEAFF.

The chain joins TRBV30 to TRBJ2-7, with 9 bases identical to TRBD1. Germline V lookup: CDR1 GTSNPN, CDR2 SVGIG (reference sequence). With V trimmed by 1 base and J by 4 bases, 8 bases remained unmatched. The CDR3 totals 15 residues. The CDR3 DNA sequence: TGTGCCTGGAGTGGGGGACAGGGCGGACAATACGAGCAGTACTTC. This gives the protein CAWSGGQGGQYEQYF.

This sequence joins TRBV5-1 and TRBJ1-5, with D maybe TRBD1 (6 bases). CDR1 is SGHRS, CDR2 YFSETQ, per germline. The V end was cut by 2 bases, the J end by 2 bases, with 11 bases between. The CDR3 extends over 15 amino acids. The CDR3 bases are TGCGCCAGCAGCTTAGAAGGGGGACGCAATCAGCCCCAGCATTTT. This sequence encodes CASSLEGGRNQPQHF.

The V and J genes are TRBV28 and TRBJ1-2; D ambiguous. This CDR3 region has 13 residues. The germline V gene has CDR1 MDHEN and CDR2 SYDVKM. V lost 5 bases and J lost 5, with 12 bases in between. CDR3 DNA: TGTGCCAGCAGTGCCCATAGTGTTTATGGCTACACCTTC. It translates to CASSAHSVYGYTF.

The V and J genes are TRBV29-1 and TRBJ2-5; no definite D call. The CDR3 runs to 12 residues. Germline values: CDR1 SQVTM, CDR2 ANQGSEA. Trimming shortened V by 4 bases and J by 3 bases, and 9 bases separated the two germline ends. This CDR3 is CSVGSQKETQYF. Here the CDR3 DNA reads TGCAGCGTTGGTTCGCAGAAAGAGACCCAGTACTTC.